These 20 T cell receptor beta chains came from one sample sequenced in a study of T cell clonality in common variable immunodeficiency. Using immunoSEQ multiplex PCR, the repertoire was profiled, and TCRdb retains in-frame clones only, with some absent. This sample has about 37,000 clones, each found more than once. Material: peripheral blood mononuclear cells. All receptors come from a person aged 18-69 years in good health.

In its sample, this clone was seen many times. The CDR3 bases that were read are TGTGCCAGCAGCGCGGGACTAGCGGGATACACCGGGGAG. It translates to CASSAGLAGYTGE. The CDR3 reads in full as CASSAGLAGYTGELFF. The chain employs TRBV9 and TRBJ2-2; 13 bases are shared with TRBD2. The read finishes 3 residues shy of the CDR3 end, and the germline J gene is used to complete it. The germline gives CDR1 SGDLS, CDR2 YYNGEE. The CDR3 has 16 amino acids. The J segment lost 3 bases and the V segment lost 3 bases, leaving 2 bases of the junction unmatched.

This clone came up many times. The CDR3 goes on 3 residues after the read ends, and that part is filled in from the germline J gene. This chain uses TRBV20-1 with TRBJ2-7; 10 bases are a match to TRBD2. V lost 6 bases, J lost 0 bases, and 17 bases stayed unmatched. This CDR3 has 18 amino acids. In germline, CDR1 is DFQATT, CDR2 SNEGSKA (reference sequence). The sequenced part of the CDR3 DNA is TGCAGTGCCTCCTCGAGACTAGCGGGTCCCCCTCGCTCCTACGAG. It specifies CSASSRLAGPPRSYE. The whole CDR3 region reads CSASSRLAGPPRSYEQYF.

The table lists this clone with many counts. The DNA ends 3 residues before the CDR3 does, and the rest of the CDR3 is filled in from the germline J gene. The gene calls are TRBV7-9 and TRBJ1-2; 8 bases agree with TRBD1. This CDR3 contains 15 residues. V dropped 0 bases and J dropped 6; count of bases not matched to a gene: 6. Looked up from germline, CDR1 is SEHNR and CDR2 is FQNEAQ (reference sequence). This chain's CDR3 is CASSLATRTGNGYTF. The CDR3 DNA, read in part, is TGTGCCAGCAGCTTAGCCACACGGACAGGGAATGGC.

This clone was observed many times. The observed sequence ends 3 residues before the CDR3 terminus, with the missing tail filled in from the germline J gene. J is TRBJ2-5 and V is TRBV6-2 or TRBV6-3; 7 bases fit TRBD1. Germline V lookup: CDR1 MNHEY, CDR2 SVGEGT. The CDR3 has 12 amino acids. V was clipped by 8 bases and J by 4 bases; unmatched bases: 4. The CDR3 is CASLRTGETQYF. CDR3 bases read: TGTGCCAGCCTAAGGACAGGAGAGACC.

This clone has a count of ten or more. The read gets to within 3 residues of the CDR3 end, and the germline J gene fills in the rest. J is TRBJ2-2 and V is TRBV20-1, with 13 bases fitting TRBD2. With 2 bases clipped from V and 4 bases from J, the junction kept 4 bases outside the gene matches. Germline-derived CDR1 and CDR2 are DFQATT and SNEGSKA (reference sequence). This CDR3 region has 16 residues. The CDR3 here is CSARPTSGGGTGELFF. CDR3 DNA (partial): TGCAGTGCTAGACCTACTAGCGGGGGGGGCACCGGGGAG.

This clone was detected ten times or more. The read stops 3 residues short of the end of the CDR3; the missing end is completed from the germline J gene. V usage is TRBV18 and J usage is TRBJ1-6, with 7 positions matching TRBD1. Germline V CDR1 and CDR2: KGHSH, LQKENI. This CDR3 has 14 residues. J gave up 6 bases and V 3 bases, and 2 bases lay outside the gene matches. This CDR3 reads CASSPYRGNSPLHF. CDR3 DNA (partial): TGTGCCAGCTCACCTTACAGGGGTAATTCACCC.

This clone was seen at least ten times. The sequence runs out 3 residues before the end of the CDR3; the remainder is reconstructed from the germline J gene. The chain has TRBV29-1 and TRBJ2-5; TRBD1 aligns across 11 bases. The V gene's germline CDR1 is SQVTM and CDR2 ANQGSEA. J lost 2 bases, V lost 6 bases, and 5 bases had no gene match. The CDR3 sequence is 14 residues long. CDR3 DNA (partial): TGCAGCGTCCCGGGACAGGGGGGACAAGAGACC. It specifies CSVPGQGGQET. The CDR3 in its entirety is CSVPGQGGQETQYF.

This clone showed up many times. The missing CDR3 end, 3 residues past where the read stops, is filled in from the germline J gene. V gene TRBV19 combines with J gene TRBJ2-3; no definite D call. The CDR3 totals 13 residues. V shed 1 base and J shed 2 bases, with 4 bases lying between them. CDR1 and CDR2 from the germline V gene are LNHDA and SQIVND (reference sequence). Incomplete CDR3 DNA: TGTGCCAGTAGTATAGGGCCCACAGATACG. Encoded protein: CASSIGPTDT. The CDR3 in full is CASSIGPTDTQYF.

This clone showed up many times. The read stops 3 residues short of the end of the CDR3; the missing end is completed from the germline J gene. The rearrangement links TRBV12-3 or TRBV12-4 to TRBJ2-1, with D perhaps TRBD1 (5 bases). Trimming left V 1 base short and J 8 bases short, with 21 bases between. CDR3 size: 17 residues. CDR3 in amino acids: CASSLVIRQGWSYEQFF. The sequenced part of the CDR3 DNA is TGTGCCAGCAGTTTAGTAATTCGGCAGGGTTGGAGTTATGAG.

Many counts were recorded for this clone. The sequenced part of the CDR3 DNA is TGCGCCAGCAGCTTCGAAGGGGGCGAG. It encodes CASSFEGGE. The entire CDR3 protein reads CASSFEGGEQYF. The V call is TRBV5-1, the J call TRBJ2-7; TRBD1 is a possible D gene (6 bases). Read data end 3 residues before the CDR3 end; the end is taken from the germline J gene. V gave up 2 bases and J gave up 6 bases, with 9 bases separating them. Germline-derived CDR1 and CDR2 are SGHRS and YFSETQ. The CDR3 consists of 12 residues.

There are many counts of this clone. The read ends 3 residues early relative to the CDR3; the germline J gene fills the gap. The V and J genes are TRBV4-1 and TRBJ2-1; 10 nucleotides match TRBD2. The CDR3 is 15 residues long. The germline CDR1 and CDR2 sequences are MGHRA and YSYEKL. V shed 4 bases, J shed 5 bases, and the junction held 5 bases outside the gene matches. The CDR3 protein is CASSPLAGGNNEQFF. The covered CDR3 bases are TGCGCCAGCAGCCCGTTAGCGGGGGGTAACAATGAG.

This clone was picked up many times. The read finishes 3 residues shy of the CDR3 end, and the germline J gene is used to complete it. The chain links TRBV19 to TRBJ1-1; D not certain. CDR1 LNHDA and CDR2 SQIVND come from the germline V gene (reference sequence). The CDR3 sequence is 13 residues long. Trimming cost V 2 bases and J 6 bases, with 10 bases left between them. CDR3 region: CASSIPGLAEAFF. CDR3 DNA (partial): TGTGCCAGTAGTATACCAGGTCTGGCTGAA.

This clone was observed at least ten times. The covered CDR3 bases are TGCGCCAGCAGCTTGGATGGCAGCTCCTATAATTCACCC. The encoded protein is CASSLDGSSYNSP. The full-length CDR3 reads as CASSLDGSSYNSPLHF. The chain joins TRBV5-1 to TRBJ1-6; no reliable D call. The CDR3 end falls 3 residues outside the read, so it is completed with the germline J gene. Trimming cost V 0 bases and J 0 bases, with 7 bases left between them. CDR3 length: 16 amino acids. Per the germline V gene, CDR1 is SGHRS and CDR2 is YFSETQ.

With respect to this clone: With the read ending 3 residues before the CDR3 end, the germline J gene is used to fill in that end. The rearrangement joins TRBV7-2 to TRBJ1-2; 7 bases map to TRBD1. This CDR3 contains 15 residues. Germline assignment: CDR1 SGHTA and CDR2 FQGNSA. The CDR3 protein is CASSLVLGQTYDYTF. CDR3 bases read: TGTGCCAGCAGCTTAGTGTTGGGACAGACCTACGAC.

This clone was counted ten times or more. The read halts 3 residues ahead of the CDR3 end, with the missing end drawn from the germline J gene. The chain recombines TRBV5-1 with TRBJ2-7, with 8 bases matching TRBD1. This CDR3 has 16 residues. CDR1 is SGHRS, CDR2 YFSETQ, per germline. V lost 0 bases to trimming and J lost 0 bases; unmatched junction nucleotides: 5. CDR3 sequence: CASSLAGTGLSYEQYF. The part of the CDR3 DNA that was read is TGCGCCAGCAGCTTGGCCGGGACAGGTCTCTCCTACGAG.

This clone was counted ten times or more. The read is 3 residues too short to cover the CDR3 end, so that end is filled in from the germline J gene. The rearrangement links TRBV5-1 to TRBJ2-5; 12 bases are shared with TRBD2. The CDR3 runs to 16 residues. V trimming: 4 bases; J trimming: 4 bases; junction bases outside the gene matches: 8. Germline V lookup: CDR1 SGHRS, CDR2 YFSETQ. The part of the CDR3 DNA that was read is TGCGCCAGCAGCCCGGGGACTAGCGGGCCCCGAGAGACC. It translates to CASSPGTSGPRET. The whole CDR3 reads CASSPGTSGPRETQYF.

In its sample, this clone was seen many times. From the germline J gene comes the end of the CDR3, since the read stops 3 residues before it. This chain uses TRBV7-8 with TRBJ1-6; 7 bases map to TRBD1. The CDR3 length is 16 residues. J gave up 9 bases and V 1 base, and 9 bases lay outside the gene matches. CDR1 SGHVS and CDR2 FQNEAQ come from the germline V gene. The sequenced CDR3 bases are TGTGCCAGCAGCTTAGGGGAGACAGGGTTGGGTTCACCC. The encoded protein is CASSLGETGLGSP. The whole CDR3 reads CASSLGETGLGSPLHF.

In its sample, this clone was seen many times. The CDR3 end falls 3 residues outside the read, so it is completed with the germline J gene. J is TRBJ1-1 and V is TRBV7-2, with D hard to call. Germline CDR1 is SGHTA and CDR2 is FQGNSA. The CDR3 is 12 amino acids. The CDR3 here is CASSFRNLRAFF. The CDR3 bases that were read are TGTGCCAGCAGCTTCCGGAACCTCAGG.

There are a few counts of this clone. The DNA ends 3 residues before the CDR3 does, and the rest of the CDR3 is filled in from the germline J gene. The gene calls are TRBV30 and TRBJ2-4; 8 bases map to TRBD1. Germline V gene lookup returns CDR1 GTSNPN and CDR2 SVGIG (reference sequence). The CDR3 sequence is 17 residues long. The sequenced part of the CDR3 DNA is TGTGCCTGGAGTCCTGAACAGGGGGGCGACTATAACTATGGT. The encoded protein is CAWSPEQGGDYNYG. The full CDR3 protein reads CAWSPEQGGDYNYGQYF.

This clone was seen ten or more times. The CDR3 end is not reached by the read, which stops 3 residues before it; the germline J gene fills it in. The V call is TRBV5-1, the J call TRBJ2-2; 12 bases map to TRBD1. V was clipped by 4 bases and J by 5 bases; unmatched bases: 3. The germline V gene encodes CDR1 SGHRS and CDR2 YFSETQ. The CDR3 length is 15 residues. The sequenced CDR3 bases are TGCGCCAGCAGCCCGGGACAGGGGGCGACCGGGGAG. Its translation is CASSPGQGATGE. The entire CDR3 sequence reads CASSPGQGATGELFF.